This T cell receptor (beta chain) was retrieved from a study of blood T cell repertoires in COVID-19. The CDR3 is 13 amino acids. Germline loops: CDR1 SGHTA, CDR2 FQGTGA. V shed 2 bases and J 7 bases; nucleotides not matched to a gene: 3. Produced via immunoSEQ multiplex PCR; TCRdb's table is partial and in-frame only. Of about 170,000 clones in the sample, 70% to 90% were seen once. The chain employs TRBV7-3 and TRBJ1-2; 8 nucleotides match TRBD1. The sequence was obtained from a man aged 50 to 59 with active or convalescent COVID-19. Sequencing input: peripheral blood. The chain's CDR3 is CASSLGQGGGYTF. The DNA of the CDR3 is TGTGCCAGCAGCTTAGGACAGGGTGGTGGCTACACCTTC.